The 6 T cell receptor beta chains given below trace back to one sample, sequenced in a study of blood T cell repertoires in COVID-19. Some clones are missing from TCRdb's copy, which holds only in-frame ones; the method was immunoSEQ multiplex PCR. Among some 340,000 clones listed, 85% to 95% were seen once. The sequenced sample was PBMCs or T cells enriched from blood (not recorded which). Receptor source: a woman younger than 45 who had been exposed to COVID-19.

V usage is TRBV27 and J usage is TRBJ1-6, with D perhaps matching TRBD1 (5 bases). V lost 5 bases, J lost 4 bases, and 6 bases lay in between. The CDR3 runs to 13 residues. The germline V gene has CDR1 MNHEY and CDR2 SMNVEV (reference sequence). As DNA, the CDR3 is TGTGCCAGCAGTACAGGTTATAATTCACCCCTCCACTTT. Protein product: CASSTGYNSPLHF.

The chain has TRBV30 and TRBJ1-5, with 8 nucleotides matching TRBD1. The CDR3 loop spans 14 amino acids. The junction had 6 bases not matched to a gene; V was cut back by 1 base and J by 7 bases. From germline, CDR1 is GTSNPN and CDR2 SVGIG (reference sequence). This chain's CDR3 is CAWSADRGSQPQHF. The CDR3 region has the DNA TGTGCCTGGAGTGCTGACAGGGGCAGCCAGCCCCAGCATTTT.

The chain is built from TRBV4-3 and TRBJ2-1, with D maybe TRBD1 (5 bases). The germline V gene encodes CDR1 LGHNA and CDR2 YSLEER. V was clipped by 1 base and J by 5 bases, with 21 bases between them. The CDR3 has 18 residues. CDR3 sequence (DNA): TGCGCCAGCAGCCAAGTGTCGACAGCATCTTTCTTTAACAATGAGCAGTTCTTC. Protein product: CASSQVSTASFFNNEQFF.

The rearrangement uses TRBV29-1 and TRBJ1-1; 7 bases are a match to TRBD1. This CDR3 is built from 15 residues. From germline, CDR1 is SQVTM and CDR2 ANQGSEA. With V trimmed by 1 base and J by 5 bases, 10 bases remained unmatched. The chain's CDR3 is CSVEARQGGTTEAFF. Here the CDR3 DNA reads TGCAGCGTTGAAGCCCGACAGGGTGGAACAACTGAAGCTTTCTTT.

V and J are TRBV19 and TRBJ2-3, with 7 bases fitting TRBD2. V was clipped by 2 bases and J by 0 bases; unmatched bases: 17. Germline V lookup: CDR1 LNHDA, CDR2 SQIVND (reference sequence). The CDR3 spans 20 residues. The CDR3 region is CASSIRFGLGGSTSTDTQYF. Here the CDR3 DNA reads TGTGCCAGTAGTATACGGTTCGGGCTCGGGGGGAGTACTAGCACAGATACGCAGTATTTT. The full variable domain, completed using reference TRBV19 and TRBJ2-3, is DGGITQSPKYLFRKEGQNVTLSCEQNLNHDAMYWYRQDPGQGLRLIYYSQIVNDFQKGDIAEGYSVSREKKESFPLTVTSAQKNPTAFYLCASSIRFGLGGSTSTDTQYFGPGTRLTVL.

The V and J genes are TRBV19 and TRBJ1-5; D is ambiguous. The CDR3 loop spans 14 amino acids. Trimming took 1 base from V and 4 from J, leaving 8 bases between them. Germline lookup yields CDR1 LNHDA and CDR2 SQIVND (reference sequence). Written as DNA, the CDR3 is TGTGCCAGTAGTATAGTGGCAGATAATCAGCCCCAGCATTTT. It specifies CASSIVADNQPQHF.